This TCR beta chain was sequenced in a study of blood T cell repertoires in COVID-19. The overall study: The United States, Italy and Spain provided the acute and convalescent COVID-19 samples.

How the authors handled the data: Reference gene primer amplification in the assay estimated nucleated cell counts. Sequenced by immunoSEQ multiplex PCR; TCRdb stores in-frame clones only, minus some. That table supplies the V and J calls and clone size; D and trimming were determined from the DNA. The sample includes around 150,000 clones, around 83% of them seen just once. This CDR3 has 18 amino acids. J gave up 3 bases and V 6 bases, and 20 bases lay outside the gene matches. Looked up from germline, CDR1 is SEHNR and CDR2 is FQNEAQ (reference sequence). Patients in Seattle were enrolled during active infection, then followed longitudinally.

The chain couples TRBV7-9 to TRBJ2-7; 7 bases map to TRBD1. This sequence was found in a man aged 25 to 40 with COVID-19, enrolled during active disease. The sequenced sample consisted of peripheral blood. CDR3 coding DNA: TGTGCCAGCAGATTAAATGAAGGGGGCGACGGGGATCGCTACGAGCAGTACTTC. This sequence encodes CASRLNEGGDGDRYEQYF.